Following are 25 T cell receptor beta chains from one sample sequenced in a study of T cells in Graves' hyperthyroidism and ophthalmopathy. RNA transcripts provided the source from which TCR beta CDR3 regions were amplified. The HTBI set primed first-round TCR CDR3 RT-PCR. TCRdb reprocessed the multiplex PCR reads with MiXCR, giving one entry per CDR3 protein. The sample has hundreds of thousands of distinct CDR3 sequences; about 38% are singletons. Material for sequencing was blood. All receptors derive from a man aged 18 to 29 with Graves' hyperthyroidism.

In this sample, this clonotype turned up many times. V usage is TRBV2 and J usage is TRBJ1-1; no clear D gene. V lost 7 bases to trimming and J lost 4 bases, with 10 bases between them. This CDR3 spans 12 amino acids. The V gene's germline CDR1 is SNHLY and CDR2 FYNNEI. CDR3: CASKEWSTEAFF. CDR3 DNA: TGTGCCAGCAAGGAGTGGAGCACTGAAGCTTTCTTT.

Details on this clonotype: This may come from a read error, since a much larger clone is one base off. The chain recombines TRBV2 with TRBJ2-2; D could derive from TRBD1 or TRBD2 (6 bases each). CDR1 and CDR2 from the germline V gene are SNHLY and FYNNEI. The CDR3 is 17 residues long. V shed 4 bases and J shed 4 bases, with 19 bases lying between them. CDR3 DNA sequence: TGTGCCAGCAGTGGGCTTACAGGGATCGGGAGCACCGGGGAGCTGTTTTTT. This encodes CASSGLTGIGSTGELFF.

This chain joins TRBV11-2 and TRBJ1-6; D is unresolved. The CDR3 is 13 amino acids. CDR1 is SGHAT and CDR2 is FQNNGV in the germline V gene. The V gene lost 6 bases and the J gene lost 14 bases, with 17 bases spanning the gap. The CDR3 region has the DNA TGTGCCAGCAGTCTGGAGCCGGGCGGGGCCCTCCACTTT. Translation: CASSLEPGGALHF.

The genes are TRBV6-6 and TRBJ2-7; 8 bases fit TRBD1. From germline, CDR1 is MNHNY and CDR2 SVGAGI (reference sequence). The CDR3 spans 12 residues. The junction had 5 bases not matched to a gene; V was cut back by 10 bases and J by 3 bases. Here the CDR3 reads CATVGTGYEQYF. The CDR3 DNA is TGTGCCACCGTAGGGACAGGCTACGAGCAGTACTTC.

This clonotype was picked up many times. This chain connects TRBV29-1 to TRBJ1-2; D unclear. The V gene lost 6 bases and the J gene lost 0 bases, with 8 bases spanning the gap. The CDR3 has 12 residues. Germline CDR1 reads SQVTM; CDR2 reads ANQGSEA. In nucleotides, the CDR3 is TGCAGCGTCGGGGTAACTAACTATGGCTACACCTTC. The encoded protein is CSVGVTNYGYTF. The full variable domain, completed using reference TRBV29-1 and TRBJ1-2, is SAVISQKPSRDICQRGTSLTIQCQVDSQVTMMFWYRQQPGQSLTLIATANQGSEATYESGFVIDKFPISRPNLTFSTLTVSNMSPEDSSIYLCSVGVTNYGYTFGSGTRLTVV.

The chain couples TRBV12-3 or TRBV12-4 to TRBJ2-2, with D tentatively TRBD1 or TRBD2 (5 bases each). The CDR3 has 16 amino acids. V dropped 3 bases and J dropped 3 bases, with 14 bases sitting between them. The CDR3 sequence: CASSFDGGWDTGELFF. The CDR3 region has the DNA TGTGCCAGCAGTTTTGATGGGGGTTGGGACACCGGGGAGCTGTTTTTT.

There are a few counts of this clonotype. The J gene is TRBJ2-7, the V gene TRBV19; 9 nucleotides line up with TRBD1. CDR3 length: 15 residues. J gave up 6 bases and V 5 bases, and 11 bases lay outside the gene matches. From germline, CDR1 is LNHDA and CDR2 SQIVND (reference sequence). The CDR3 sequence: CASSVTGTGSGEQYF. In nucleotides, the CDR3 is TGTGCCAGTAGTGTCACCGGGACAGGGAGTGGCGAGCAGTACTTC.

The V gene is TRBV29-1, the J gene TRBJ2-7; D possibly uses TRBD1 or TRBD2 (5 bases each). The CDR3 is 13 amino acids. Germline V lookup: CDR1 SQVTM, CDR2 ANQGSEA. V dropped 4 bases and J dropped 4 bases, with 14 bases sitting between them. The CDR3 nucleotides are TGCAGCGTTGTATCGGGGAACAGGTACGAGCAGTACTTC. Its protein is CSVVSGNRYEQYF.

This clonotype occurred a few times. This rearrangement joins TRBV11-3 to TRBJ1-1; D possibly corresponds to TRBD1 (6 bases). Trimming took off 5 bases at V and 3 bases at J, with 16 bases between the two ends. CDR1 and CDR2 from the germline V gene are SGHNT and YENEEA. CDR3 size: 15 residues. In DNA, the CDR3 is TGTGCCAGCAGCCGTAACGGGGGCGCCCACACTGAAGCTTTCTTT. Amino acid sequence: CASSRNGGAHTEAFF.

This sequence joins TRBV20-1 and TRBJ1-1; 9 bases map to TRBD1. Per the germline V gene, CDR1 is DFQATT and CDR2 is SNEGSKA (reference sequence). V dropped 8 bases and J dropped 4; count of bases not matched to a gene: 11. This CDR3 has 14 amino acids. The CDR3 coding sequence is TGCAGTCCGAGCTCCGACAGGGGGAGCACTGAAGCTTTCTTT. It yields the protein CSPSSDRGSTEAFF.

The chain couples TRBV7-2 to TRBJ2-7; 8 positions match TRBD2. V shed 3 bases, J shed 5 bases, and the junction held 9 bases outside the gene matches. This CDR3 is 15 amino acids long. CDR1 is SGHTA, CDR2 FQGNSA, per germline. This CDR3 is CASSFTGTSQNEQYF. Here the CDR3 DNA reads TGTGCCAGCAGCTTCACCGGGACTAGTCAGAACGAGCAGTACTTC.

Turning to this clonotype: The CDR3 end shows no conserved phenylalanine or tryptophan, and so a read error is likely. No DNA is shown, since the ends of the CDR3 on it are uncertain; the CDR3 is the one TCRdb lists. Here the CDR3 reads CASSLVGTPGANVLVL. J is TRBJ2-6 and V is TRBV12-3 or TRBV12-4; the table's D call, TRBD1, has no DNA check behind it. Ends included, the CDR3 has 16 residues.

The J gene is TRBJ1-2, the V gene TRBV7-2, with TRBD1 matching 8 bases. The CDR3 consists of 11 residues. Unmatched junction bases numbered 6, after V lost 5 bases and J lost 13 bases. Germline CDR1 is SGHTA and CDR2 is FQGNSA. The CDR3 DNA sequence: TGTGCCAGCAGCCCTGGACAGGGCGGCACCTTC. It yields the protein CASSPGQGGTF. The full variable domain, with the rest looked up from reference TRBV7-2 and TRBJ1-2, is GAGVSQSPSNKVTEKGKDVELRCDPISGHTALYWYRQSLGQGLEFLIYFQGNSAPDKSGLPSDRFSAERTGGSVSTLTIQRTQQEDSAVYLCASSPGQGGTFGSGTRLTVV.

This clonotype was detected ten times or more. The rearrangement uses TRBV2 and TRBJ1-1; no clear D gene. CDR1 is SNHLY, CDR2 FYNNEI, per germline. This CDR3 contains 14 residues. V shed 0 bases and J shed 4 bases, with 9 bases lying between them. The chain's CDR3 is CASSEAGSGTEAFF. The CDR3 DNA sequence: TGTGCCAGCAGTGAAGCAGGGTCGGGCACTGAAGCTTTCTTT.

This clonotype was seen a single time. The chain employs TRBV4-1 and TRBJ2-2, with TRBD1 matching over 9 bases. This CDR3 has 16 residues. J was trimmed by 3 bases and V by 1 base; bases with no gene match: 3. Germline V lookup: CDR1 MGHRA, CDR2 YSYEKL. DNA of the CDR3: TGCGCCAGCAGCCAAGTGGGGACAGGGCACACCGGGGAGCTGTTTTTT. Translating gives CASSQVGTGHTGELFF.

CDR3 nucleotides: TGTGCCAGCAGCCAAGATTATATAGGAAACTACGAGCAGTACTTC. Its protein product is CASSQDYIGNYEQYF. V is TRBV4-2 and J is TRBJ2-7; D gene unclear. In germline, CDR1 is LGHNA, CDR2 YNFKEQ. The CDR3 loop spans 15 amino acids. V lost 0 bases to trimming and J lost 3 bases, with 12 bases between them.

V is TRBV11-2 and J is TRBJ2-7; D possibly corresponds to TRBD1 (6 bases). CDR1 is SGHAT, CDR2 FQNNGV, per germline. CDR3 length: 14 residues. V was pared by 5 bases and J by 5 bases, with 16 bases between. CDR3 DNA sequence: TGTGCCAGCAGCCCCGCCACAGGGTCCCACGAGCAGTACTTC. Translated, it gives CASSPATGSHEQYF.

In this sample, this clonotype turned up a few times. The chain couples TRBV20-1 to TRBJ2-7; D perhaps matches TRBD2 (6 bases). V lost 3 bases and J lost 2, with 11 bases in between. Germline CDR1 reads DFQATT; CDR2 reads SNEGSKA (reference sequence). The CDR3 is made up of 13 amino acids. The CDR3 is CSARMEGAYEQYF. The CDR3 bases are TGCAGTGCTAGGATGGAGGGAGCCTACGAGCAGTACTTC.

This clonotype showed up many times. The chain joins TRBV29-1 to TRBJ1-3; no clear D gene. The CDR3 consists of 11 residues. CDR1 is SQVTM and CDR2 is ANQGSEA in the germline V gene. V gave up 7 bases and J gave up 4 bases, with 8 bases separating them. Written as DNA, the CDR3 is TGCAGCGGGGAACAGGGAAACACCATATATTTT. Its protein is CSGEQGNTIYF.

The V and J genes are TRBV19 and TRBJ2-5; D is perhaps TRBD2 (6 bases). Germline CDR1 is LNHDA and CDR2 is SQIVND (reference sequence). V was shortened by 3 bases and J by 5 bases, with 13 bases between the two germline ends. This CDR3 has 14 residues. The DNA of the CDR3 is TGTGCCAGTAGTATGACAACGGGGAGGGAGACCCAGTACTTC. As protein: CASSMTTGRETQYF. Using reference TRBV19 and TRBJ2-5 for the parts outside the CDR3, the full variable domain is DGGITQSPKYLFRKEGQNVTLSCEQNLNHDAMYWYRQDPGQGLRLIYYSQIVNDFQKGDIAEGYSVSREKKESFPLTVTSAQKNPTAFYLCASSMTTGRETQYFGPGTRLLVL.

The CDR3 sequence: CASRGTGGRYEQYF. DNA of the CDR3: TGTGCCAGCAGGGGGACAGGGGGCCGTTACGAGCAGTACTTC. The chain employs TRBV12-3 or TRBV12-4 and TRBJ2-7; 12 bases agree with TRBD1. V dropped 6 bases and J dropped 4; count of bases not matched to a gene: 4. The CDR3 covers 14 residues.

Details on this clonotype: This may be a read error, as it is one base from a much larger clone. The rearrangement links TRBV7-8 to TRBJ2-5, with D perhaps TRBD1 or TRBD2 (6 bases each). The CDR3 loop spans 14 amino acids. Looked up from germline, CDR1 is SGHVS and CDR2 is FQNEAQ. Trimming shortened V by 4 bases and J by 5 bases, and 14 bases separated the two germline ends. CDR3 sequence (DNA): TGTGCCAGCAGCTCGGCTCGGGGGCAGGAGACCCAGTACTTC. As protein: CASSSARGQETQYF.

CDR3 in DNA: TGTGCCAGCAGCCATTGGGCAGAATCCTACGAGCAGTACTTC. Translated, it gives CASSHWAESYEQYF. The V call is TRBV7-2, the J call TRBJ2-7; no firm D call. CDR1 SGHTA and CDR2 FQGNSA come from the germline V gene. The CDR3 runs 14 residues. V shed 5 bases and J shed 1 base, with 12 bases lying between them. Based on the CDR3 plus reference TRBV7-2 and TRBJ2-7, the full variable domain is GAGVSQSPSNKVTEKGKDVELRCDPISGHTALYWYRQSLGQGLEFLIYFQGNSAPDKSGLPSDRFSAERTGGSVSTLTIQRTQQEDSAVYLCASSHWAESYEQYFGPGTRLTVT.

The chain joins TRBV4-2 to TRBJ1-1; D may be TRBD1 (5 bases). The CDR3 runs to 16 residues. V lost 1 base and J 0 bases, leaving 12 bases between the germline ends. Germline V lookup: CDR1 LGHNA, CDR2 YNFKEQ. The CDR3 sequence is CASSQGLGVMNTEAFF. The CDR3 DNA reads TGTGCCAGCAGCCAAGGATTAGGGGTGATGAACACTGAAGCTTTCTTT.

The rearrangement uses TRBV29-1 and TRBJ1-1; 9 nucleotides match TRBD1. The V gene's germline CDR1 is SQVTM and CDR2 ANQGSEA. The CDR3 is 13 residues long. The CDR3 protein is CSLETGGFTEAFF. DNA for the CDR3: TGCAGTTTAGAGACAGGGGGGTTCACTGAAGCTTTCTTT.